These 17 T cell receptor beta chains were sequenced from one sample in a study of T-cell reconstitution after alpha-beta-depleted transplantation in children. Preparation of the TCRbeta library used unique molecular identifiers. Each CDR3 protein gets one entry after TCRdb re-called the PCR reads with MiXCR. The sample yields 300,000 to 400,000 distinct CDR3 sequences, around 16% seen once. The source was PBMCs, mostly from graft donor cells, collected 360 days after TCRalphabeta/CD19-depleted stem cell transplant. The receptors were gathered from a male patient aged 2 to 10 who had a stem cell transplant for acute lymphoblastic leukemia, so the T cells may come from the graft donor.

The V gene is TRBV28, the J gene TRBJ2-7; tentative D call: TRBD1 (7 bases). CDR1 and CDR2 (germline): MDHEN, SYDVKM. V was trimmed by 4 bases and J by 1 base, leaving 14 bases between them. The CDR3 is 15 residues long. The CDR3, as DNA: TGTGCCAGCAGTTCTCCCAGGGGGAGGTCCTACGAGCAGTACTTC. Translation: CASSSPRGRSYEQYF. The whole variable domain, filled in from reference TRBV28 and TRBJ2-7, reads DVKVTQSSRYLVKRTGEKVFLECVQDMDHENMFWYRQDPGLGLRLIYFSYDVKMKEKGDIPEGYSVSREKKERFSLILESASTNQTSMYLCASSSPRGRSYEQYFGPGTRLTVT.

The rearrangement links TRBV7-9 to TRBJ2-2; 7 nucleotides match TRBD2. This CDR3 is 16 amino acids long. In germline, CDR1 is SEHNR, CDR2 FQNEAQ (reference sequence). V lost 3 bases, J lost 5 bases, and 9 bases stayed unmatched. The DNA of the CDR3 is TGTGCCAGCAGCTTGGCCGGACTAGGGAGGACCGGGGAGCTGTTTTTT. This sequence encodes CASSLAGLGRTGELFF.

This clonotype was picked up many times. V gene TRBV10-3 combines with J gene TRBJ2-7; possibly TRBD2 for D (6 bases). The germline V and J ends were trimmed by 5 bases and 5 bases, with 10 bases remaining between them. Germline V gene lookup returns CDR1 ENHRY and CDR2 SYGVKD. The CDR3 consists of 12 residues. In nucleotides, the CDR3 is TGTGCCATCAGTTGGAGGGAGGACGAGCAGTACTTC. Protein sequence: CAISWREDEQYF.

There are a few counts of this clonotype. The rearrangement uses TRBV20-1 and TRBJ2-3, with D tentatively TRBD2 (5 bases). V lost 3 bases and J 5 bases, leaving 12 bases between the germline ends. Germline V gene sequence: CDR1 DFQATT, CDR2 SNEGSKA (reference sequence). The CDR3 is 13 amino acids. CDR3 DNA: TGCAGTGCTAGGTCCTCTGGAGGAGATACGCAGTATTTT. Protein: CSARSSGGDTQYF.

The chain employs TRBV4-3 and TRBJ2-2; TRBD2 aligns across 11 bases. Looked up from germline, CDR1 is LGHNA and CDR2 is YSLEER. Unmatched junction bases numbered 5, after V lost 0 bases and J lost 8 bases. This CDR3 spans 16 amino acids. The CDR3 spells CASSQDIAGGKGELFF. DNA for the CDR3: TGCGCCAGCAGCCAAGATATAGCGGGAGGGAAAGGGGAGCTGTTTTTT.

A few counts support this clonotype. The V and J genes are TRBV7-8 and TRBJ2-7, with D uncertain. V shed 2 bases and J shed 2 bases, with 7 bases lying between them. CDR3 length: 13 residues. Germline loops: CDR1 SGHVS, CDR2 FQNEAQ. DNA for the CDR3: TGTGCCAGCAGCTTATTCCAGACCTACGAGCAGTACTTC. It codes for CASSLFQTYEQYF.

This clonotype has only a few counts. CDR3 sequence reads: CASSLKVTYEQYF. CDR3 DNA sequence: TGTGCCAGCAGTCTTAAGGTAACCTACGAGCAGTACTTC. This sequence joins TRBV28 and TRBJ2-7; D is uncertain. V was shortened by 5 bases and J by 2 bases, with 10 bases between the two germline ends. Germline CDR1 reads MDHEN; CDR2 reads SYDVKM. This CDR3 has 13 residues.

The chain carries TRBV28 and TRBJ2-3, with 8 bases matching TRBD2. From germline, CDR1 is MDHEN and CDR2 SYDVKM. Trimming at V came to 6 bases and at J to 1 base, leaving 12 bases not matched to a gene. The CDR3 runs to 17 residues. The CDR3 sequence is CASSFLDSGTGTDTQYF. The DNA of the CDR3 is TGTGCCAGCAGCTTCCTTGATAGCGGGACGGGCACAGATACGCAGTATTTT.

This clonotype has only a few counts. The rearrangement uses TRBV11-1 and TRBJ1-4; 9 bases are a match to TRBD1. From germline, CDR1 is SGHAT and CDR2 FQDESV (reference sequence). Trimming cost V 5 bases and J 0 bases; bases outside gene matches: 19. The CDR3 has 21 amino acids. For the CDR3, the DNA is TGTGCCAGCAGCATTCTCCACTGGACAGGGGCCCCAGGGGCAACTAATGAAAAACTGTTTTTT. This encodes CASSILHWTGAPGATNEKLFF.

Turning to this clonotype: The conserved final phenylalanine or tryptophan is absent from the CDR3, which likely points to a read error. V and J are TRBV29-1 and TRBJ2-1; D remains unclear. The V gene's germline CDR1 is SQVTM and CDR2 ANQGSEA. V lost 4 bases and J 9 bases, leaving 4 bases between the germline ends. This CDR3 spans 9 amino acids. DNA of the CDR3: TGCAGCGTTGTCCCTGAGCAGTTCTGC. Translated, it gives CSVVPEQFC.

A single count supports this clonotype. The rearrangement uses TRBV2 and TRBJ2-1, with no clear D. Trimming shortened V by 8 bases and J by 5 bases, and 7 bases separated the two germline ends. The germline gives CDR1 SNHLY, CDR2 FYNNEI. The CDR3 has 11 residues. The chain's CDR3 is CASSDDNEQFF. CDR3 in DNA: TGTGCCAGCTCCGATGACAATGAGCAGTTCTTC.

V and J are TRBV6-5 and TRBJ2-3; D ambiguous. The ends were cut back, 0 bases at V and 5 bases at J, with 6 bases in the middle. The CDR3 runs to 13 residues. CDR1 and CDR2 from the germline V gene are MNHEY and SVGAGI. In DNA, the CDR3 is TGTGCCAGCAGTTACTCCTCTATAGATACGCAGTATTTT. Translated, it gives CASSYSSIDTQYF.

There are a few counts of this clonotype. The chain recombines TRBV28 with TRBJ2-1; D not certain. The CDR3 length is 13 residues. Per the germline V gene, CDR1 is MDHEN and CDR2 is SYDVKM. The V and J ends lost 3 bases and 4 bases respectively, with 7 bases between them. The CDR3 protein is CASSFGKYNEQFF. The CDR3 DNA follows: TGTGCCAGCAGTTTTGGTAAATACAATGAGCAGTTCTTC.

This clonotype was counted only a few times. The V call is TRBV5-1, the J call TRBJ1-2, with TRBD1 identical over 9 bases. CDR1 and CDR2 from the germline V gene are SGHRS and YFSETQ. J was trimmed by 8 bases and V by 0 bases; bases with no gene match: 5. The length of the CDR3 is 14 residues. The CDR3 spells CASSLGTGELGYTF. In DNA form, the CDR3 reads TGCGCCAGCAGCTTGGGGACAGGGGAGCTGGGCTACACCTTC.

The table lists this clonotype with a few counts. V and J are TRBV7-2 and TRBJ2-1; 9 positions match TRBD1. The CDR3 has 16 residues. The germline CDR1 and CDR2 sequences are SGHTA and FQGNSA. V was pared by 1 base and J by 2 bases, with 3 bases of the junction left unmatched. The CDR3 here is CASSLDGTGTYNEQFF. The CDR3 region has the DNA TGTGCCAGCAGCTTAGATGGGACAGGGACCTACAATGAGCAGTTCTTC.

At least ten counts were recorded for this clonotype. J is TRBJ1-5 and V is TRBV20-1, with D unresolved. Germline loops: CDR1 DFQATT, CDR2 SNEGSKA (reference sequence). The CDR3 runs 13 residues. Trimming removed 6 bases at V and 0 bases at J, with 9 bases between. Written as DNA, the CDR3 is TGCAGTGCGCAGGAGAATAGCAATCAGCCCCAGCATTTT. It encodes CSAQENSNQPQHF.

This clonotype was counted only a few times. The genes are TRBV10-1 and TRBJ2-7; 10 nucleotides match TRBD2. J was trimmed by 4 bases and V by 6 bases; bases with no gene match: 9. The CDR3 runs 15 residues. Germline CDR1 is WNHNN and CDR2 is SYGVQD (reference sequence). The CDR3 coding sequence is TGCGCCAGCAGCGCCGGGACTAGCGCCCCTTACGAGCAGTACTTC. Its protein product is CASSAGTSAPYEQYF.